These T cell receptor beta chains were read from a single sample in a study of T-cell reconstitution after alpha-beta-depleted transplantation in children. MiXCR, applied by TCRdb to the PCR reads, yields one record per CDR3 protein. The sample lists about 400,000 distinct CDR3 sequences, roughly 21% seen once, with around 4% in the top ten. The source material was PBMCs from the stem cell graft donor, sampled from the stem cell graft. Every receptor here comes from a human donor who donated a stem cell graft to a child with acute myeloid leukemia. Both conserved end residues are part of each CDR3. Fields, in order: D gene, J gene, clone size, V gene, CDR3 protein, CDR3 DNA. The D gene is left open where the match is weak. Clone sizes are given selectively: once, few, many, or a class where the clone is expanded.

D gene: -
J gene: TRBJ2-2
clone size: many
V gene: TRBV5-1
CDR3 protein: CASSLAEAGTGELFF
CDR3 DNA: TGCGCCAGCAGCTTGGCGGAGGCAGGGACCGGGGAGCTGTTTTTT

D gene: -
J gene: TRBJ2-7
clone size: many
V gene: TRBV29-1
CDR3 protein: CSALTGPEQYF
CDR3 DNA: TGCAGCGCACTTACAGGGCCCGAGCAGTACTTC

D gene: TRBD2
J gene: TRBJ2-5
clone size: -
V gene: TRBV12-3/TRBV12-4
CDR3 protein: CASSLTSGTRETQYF
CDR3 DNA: TGTGCCAGCAGTTTAACTAGCGGGACGAGAGAGACCCAGTACTTC

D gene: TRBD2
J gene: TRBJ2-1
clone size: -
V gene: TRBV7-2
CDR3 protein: CASSPPAGGVNEQFF
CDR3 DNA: TGTGCCAGCAGCCCCCCGGCGGGAGGTGTCAATGAGCAGTTCTTC

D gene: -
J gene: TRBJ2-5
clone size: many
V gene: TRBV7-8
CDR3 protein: CASSLATAVGGKETQYF
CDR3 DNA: TGTGCCAGCAGCTTAGCGACGGCAGTGGGGGGCAAAGAGACCCAGTACTTC

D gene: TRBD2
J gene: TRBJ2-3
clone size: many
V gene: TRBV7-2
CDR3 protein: CASSSRTSGTDTQYF
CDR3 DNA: TGTGCCAGCAGCTCTCGGACTAGCGGCACAGATACGCAGTATTTT

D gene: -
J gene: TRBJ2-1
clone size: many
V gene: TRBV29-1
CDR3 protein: CSVERNVYNEQFF
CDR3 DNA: TGCAGCGTTGAGAGAAATGTTTACAATGAGCAGTTCTTC

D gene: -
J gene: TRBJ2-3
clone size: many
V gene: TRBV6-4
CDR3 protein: CASSDSGATDTQYF
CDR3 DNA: TGTGCCAGCAGTGACTCGGGGGCCACAGATACGCAGTATTTT

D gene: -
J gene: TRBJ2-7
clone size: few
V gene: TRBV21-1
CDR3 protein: CASSNSELSSYEQYF
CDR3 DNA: TGTGCCAGCAGCAACTCAGAACTGAGCTCCTACGAGCAGTACTTC

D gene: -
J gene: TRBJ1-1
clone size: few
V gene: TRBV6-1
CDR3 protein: CASSEAREDTEAFF
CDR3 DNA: TGTGCCAGCAGTGAGGCCCGGGAGGACACTGAAGCTTTCTTT

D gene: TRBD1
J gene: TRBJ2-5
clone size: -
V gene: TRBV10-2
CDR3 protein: CASSDLDRETGETQYF
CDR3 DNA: TGCGCCAGCAGTGACTTAGACAGGGAAACTGGAGAGACCCAGTACTTC

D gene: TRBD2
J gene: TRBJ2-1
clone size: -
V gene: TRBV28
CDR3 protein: CASTLTSAYSYNEQFF
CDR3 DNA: TGTGCCAGCACCCTGACTAGCGCCTACTCCTACAATGAGCAGTTCTTC

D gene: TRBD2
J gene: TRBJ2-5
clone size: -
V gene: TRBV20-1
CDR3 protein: CSAAPGLGMWTQYF
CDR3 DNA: TGCAGTGCTGCTCCGGGACTAGGGATGTGGACCCAGTACTTC

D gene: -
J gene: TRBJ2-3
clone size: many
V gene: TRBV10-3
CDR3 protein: CAISESLRGSDTQYF
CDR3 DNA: TGTGCCATCAGTGAGTCACTTAGAGGTTCAGATACGCAGTATTTT

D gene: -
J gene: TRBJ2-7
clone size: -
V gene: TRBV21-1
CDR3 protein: CASSKDRVEYF
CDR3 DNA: TGTGCCAGCAGCAAGGACAGGGTCGAGTACTTC

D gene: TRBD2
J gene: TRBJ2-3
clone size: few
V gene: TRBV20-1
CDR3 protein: CSAERGSGRVDTQYF
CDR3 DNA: TGCAGTGCTGAGCGCGGTAGCGGGAGAGTAGATACGCAGTATTTT

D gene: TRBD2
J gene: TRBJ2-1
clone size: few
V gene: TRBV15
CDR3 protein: CATSLGGGLATNEQFF
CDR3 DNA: TGTGCCACCAGCTTAGGGGGGGGACTAGCGACTAATGAGCAGTTCTTC

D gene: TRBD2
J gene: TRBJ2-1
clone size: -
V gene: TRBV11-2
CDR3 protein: CASSVKVRGSSYNEQFF
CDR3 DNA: TGTGCCAGCAGCGTAAAGGTGCGGGGGAGCTCCTACAATGAGCAGTTCTTC

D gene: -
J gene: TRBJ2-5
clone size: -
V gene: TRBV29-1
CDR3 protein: CSADIKGETQYF
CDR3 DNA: TGCAGCGCTGACATAAAGGGAGAGACCCAGTACTTC

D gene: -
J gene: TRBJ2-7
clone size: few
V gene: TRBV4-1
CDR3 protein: CASSQGVFSYEQYF
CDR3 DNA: TGCGCCAGCAGCCAAGGGGTGTTCTCCTACGAGCAGTACTTC

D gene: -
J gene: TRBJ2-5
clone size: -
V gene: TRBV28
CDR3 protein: CASSFRELETQYF
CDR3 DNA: TGTGCCAGCAGTTTCCGGGAGCTCGAGACCCAGTACTTC

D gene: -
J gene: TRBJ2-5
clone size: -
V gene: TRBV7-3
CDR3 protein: CASSLNPGVWETQYF
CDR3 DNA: TGTGCCAGCAGCTTAAATCCCGGGGTGTGGGAGACCCAGTACTTC

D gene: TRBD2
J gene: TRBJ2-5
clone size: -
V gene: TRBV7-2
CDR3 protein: CASSLEVAGGAETQYF
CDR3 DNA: TGTGCCAGCAGCTTAGAGGTCGCGGGGGGCGCAGAGACCCAGTACTTC

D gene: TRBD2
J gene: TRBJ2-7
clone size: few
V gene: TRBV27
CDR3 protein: CASSSQGWTGLAGGYEQYF
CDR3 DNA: TGTGCCAGCAGTTCCCAAGGCTGGACGGGACTAGCGGGAGGGTACGAGCAGTACTTC

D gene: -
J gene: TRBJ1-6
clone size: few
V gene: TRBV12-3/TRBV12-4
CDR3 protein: CASGAGSYNSPLHF
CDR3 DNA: TGTGCCAGCGGGGCGGGCTCCTATAATTCACCCCTCCACTTT

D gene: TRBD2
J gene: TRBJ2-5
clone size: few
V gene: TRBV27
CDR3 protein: CASSLYGRDETQYF
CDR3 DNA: TGTGCCAGCAGTTTATACGGGAGGGACGAGACCCAGTACTTC

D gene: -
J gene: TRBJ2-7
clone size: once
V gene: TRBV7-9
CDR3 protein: CASSSAGGDNYEQYF
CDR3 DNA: TGTGCCAGCAGCTCCGCCGGTGGAGATAACTACGAGCAGTACTTC

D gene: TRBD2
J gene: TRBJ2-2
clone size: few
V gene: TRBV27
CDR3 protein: CASRKGLAGLTGELFF
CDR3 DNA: TGTGCCAGCAGGAAAGGACTAGCGGGACTCACCGGGGAGCTGTTTTTT

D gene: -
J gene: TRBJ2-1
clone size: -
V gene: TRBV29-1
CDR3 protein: CSVERDFGRYYNEQFF
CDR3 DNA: TGCAGCGTTGAAAGAGACTTTGGTCGCTATTACAATGAGCAGTTCTTC

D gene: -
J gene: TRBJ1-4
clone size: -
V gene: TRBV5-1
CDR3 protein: CASSGYGSGERTNEKLFF
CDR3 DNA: TGCGCCAGCAGCGGGTACGGCAGTGGGGAGAGGACTAATGAAAAACTGTTTTTT

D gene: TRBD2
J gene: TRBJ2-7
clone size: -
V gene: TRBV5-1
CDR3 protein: CASSLAAGLAGNEQYF
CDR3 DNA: TGCGCCAGCAGCTTGGCCGCAGGACTAGCGGGAAACGAGCAGTACTTC

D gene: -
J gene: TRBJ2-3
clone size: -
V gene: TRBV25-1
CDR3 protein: CASSNALEPSDTQYF
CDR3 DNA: TGTGCCAGCAGTAACGCCCTAGAGCCATCGGATACGCAGTATTTT

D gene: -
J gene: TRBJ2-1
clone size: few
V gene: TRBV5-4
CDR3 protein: CASSDHGTAYNEQFF
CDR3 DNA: TGTGCCAGCAGCGATCATGGGACGGCCTACAATGAGCAGTTCTTC

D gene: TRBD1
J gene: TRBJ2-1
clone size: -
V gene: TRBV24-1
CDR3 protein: CATSDPGQGNHRYNEQFF
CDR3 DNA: TGTGCCACCAGTGATCCGGGACAGGGGAACCATAGATACAATGAGCAGTTCTTC

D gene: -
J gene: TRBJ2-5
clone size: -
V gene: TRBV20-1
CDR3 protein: CSARQTQETQYF
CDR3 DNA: TGCAGTGCAAGACAGACGCAAGAGACCCAGTACTTC

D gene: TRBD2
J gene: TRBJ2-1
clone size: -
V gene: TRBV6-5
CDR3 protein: CASRLAGGRHNEQFF
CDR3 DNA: TGTGCCAGCAGATTAGCGGGAGGGCGGCACAATGAGCAGTTCTTC

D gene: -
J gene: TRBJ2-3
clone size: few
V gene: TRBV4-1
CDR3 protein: CASSRGRDTQYF
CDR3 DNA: TGCGCCAGCAGTAGGGGAAGAGATACGCAGTATTTT

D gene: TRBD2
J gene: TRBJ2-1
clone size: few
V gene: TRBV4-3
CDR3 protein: CASSQASGGSYNEQFF
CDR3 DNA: TGCGCCAGCAGCCAGGCTAGCGGGGGGTCCTACAATGAGCAGTTCTTC

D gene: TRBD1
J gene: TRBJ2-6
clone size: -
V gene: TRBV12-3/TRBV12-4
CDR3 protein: CASSFSGQPNSGANVLTF
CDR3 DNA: TGTGCCAGCAGTTTCTCGGGACAGCCGAACTCTGGGGCCAACGTCCTGACTTTC

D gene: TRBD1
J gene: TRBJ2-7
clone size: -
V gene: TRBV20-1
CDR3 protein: CSANGGTGVNEQYF
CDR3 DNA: TGCAGTGCTAATGGGGGGACAGGGGTCAACGAGCAGTACTTC

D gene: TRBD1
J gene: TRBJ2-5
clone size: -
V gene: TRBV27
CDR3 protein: CTSRQGQETQYF
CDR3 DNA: TGTACCAGCAGACAGGGACAAGAGACCCAGTACTTC

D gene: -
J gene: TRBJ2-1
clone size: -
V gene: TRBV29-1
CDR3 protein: CSVDRQGRYEQFF
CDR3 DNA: TGCAGCGTGGACCGTCAGGGGAGGTATGAGCAGTTCTTC